Listed below are T cell receptor beta chains from one sample, sequenced in a study of blood T cell repertoires in COVID-19. The table came from immunoSEQ multiplex PCR; TCRdb's copy has only in-frame clones and leaves some out. The sample has roughly 29,000 clones; about 85% are singletons. Sequenced sample: peripheral blood. All receptors derive from a human donor in a cohort sampled during active COVID-19. Both conserved end residues are part of each CDR3. The D gene is left open where the match is weak. Clone size is given for some rows only: seen once, a few or many times, or a class if the clone is expanded.

clone_size: -
d_call: -
j_call: TRBJ2-5
v_call: TRBV28
cdr3_nt: TGTGCCAGCAGGATAGGGGGGGACCAAGAGACCCAGTACTTC
cdr3_aa: CASRIGGDQETQYF

clone_size: once
d_call: TRBD2
j_call: TRBJ2-3
v_call: TRBV2
cdr3_nt: TGTGCCAGCAGTGAACGGGCTAGCGGGAACACAGATACGCAGTATTTT
cdr3_aa: CASSERASGNTDTQYF

clone_size: -
d_call: TRBD2
j_call: TRBJ2-2
v_call: TRBV7-6
cdr3_nt: TGTGCCAGCAGCCCGGGGACTAGCGGGGGCCAGAACACCGGGGAGCTGTTTTTT
cdr3_aa: CASSPGTSGGQNTGELFF

clone_size: -
d_call: -
j_call: TRBJ1-5
v_call: TRBV6-5
cdr3_nt: TGTGCCAGCTGCCAGGTCCACAATCAGCCCCAGCATTTT
cdr3_aa: CASCQVHNQPQHF

clone_size: -
d_call: TRBD2
j_call: TRBJ2-3
v_call: TRBV2
cdr3_nt: TGTGCCACGAGACTAGCGGGAGTAAGCACAGATACGCAGTATTTT
cdr3_aa: CATRLAGVSTDTQYF

clone_size: -
d_call: -
j_call: TRBJ2-3
v_call: TRBV6-5
cdr3_nt: TGTGCCAGCATTCGGGGATCCAAAACAGATACGCAGTATTTT
cdr3_aa: CASIRGSKTDTQYF

clone_size: -
d_call: -
j_call: TRBJ1-1
v_call: TRBV5-8
cdr3_nt: TGTGCCAGCAGCTCGGACAGTTTCATGAACACTGAAGCTTTCTTT
cdr3_aa: CASSSDSFMNTEAFF

clone_size: -
d_call: TRBD1
j_call: TRBJ2-7
v_call: TRBV11-1
cdr3_nt: TGTGCCTCCACAGGGGGCTACGAGCAGTACTTC
cdr3_aa: CASTGGYEQYF

clone_size: -
d_call: TRBD2
j_call: TRBJ2-1
v_call: TRBV5-1
cdr3_nt: TGCGCCAGCAGCAATAGCGGGAGTTCCTACAATGAGCAGTTCTTC
cdr3_aa: CASSNSGSSYNEQFF

clone_size: -
d_call: -
j_call: TRBJ2-5
v_call: TRBV6-6
cdr3_nt: TGTGCCAGCAGTTACTCGAGGACAGATAAAGAGACCCAGTACTTC
cdr3_aa: CASSYSRTDKETQYF

clone_size: once
d_call: TRBD2
j_call: TRBJ2-3
v_call: TRBV6-6
cdr3_nt: TGTGCCAGCACCTTGACTAGCGGCACAGATACGCAGTATTTT
cdr3_aa: CASTLTSGTDTQYF

clone_size: -
d_call: -
j_call: TRBJ2-3
v_call: TRBV3-1/TRBV3-2
cdr3_nt: TGTGCCAGCAGCCCGAGCTTTAGTGGAGATACGCAGTATTTT
cdr3_aa: CASSPSFSGDTQYF

clone_size: -
d_call: TRBD1
j_call: TRBJ1-2
v_call: TRBV5-5
cdr3_nt: TGTGCCAGCAGCGTATCTGGGGACAGGCAGGCGTGGTCTCGGGGCTACACCTTC
cdr3_aa: CASSVSGDRQAWSRGYTF

clone_size: medium-sized
d_call: TRBD1
j_call: TRBJ2-1
v_call: TRBV10-3
cdr3_nt: TGTGCCACCCGAAGACAGGGCGGGTTTGGGAATGAGCAGTTCTTC
cdr3_aa: CATRRQGGFGNEQFF

clone_size: once
d_call: -
j_call: TRBJ1-2
v_call: TRBV4-1
cdr3_nt: TGCGCCAGCAGCCAAGATCCCGGAGGGAGAGGGGGCTACACCTTC
cdr3_aa: CASSQDPGGRGGYTF

clone_size: -
d_call: TRBD1
j_call: TRBJ1-1
v_call: TRBV6-5
cdr3_nt: TGTGCCAGCCGGACAGGAAGGAGCACTGAAGCTTTCTTT
cdr3_aa: CASRTGRSTEAFF

clone_size: -
d_call: -
j_call: TRBJ1-1
v_call: TRBV2
cdr3_nt: TGTGCCAGCAGCTCCCAGGTAGTTGGTTCTTTCTTT
cdr3_aa: CASSSQVVGSFF

clone_size: few
d_call: TRBD1
j_call: TRBJ2-2
v_call: TRBV19
cdr3_nt: TGTGCCAGTAGTATAGTAGGGACAGGGAGGGTCGGGGAGCTGTTTTTT
cdr3_aa: CASSIVGTGRVGELFF

clone_size: -
d_call: TRBD1
j_call: TRBJ1-1
v_call: TRBV19
cdr3_nt: TGTGCCAGTATTCCCGGGACAGGGAAAACTGAAGCTTTCTTT
cdr3_aa: CASIPGTGKTEAFF

clone_size: -
d_call: TRBD2
j_call: TRBJ2-1
v_call: TRBV5-1
cdr3_nt: TGCGCCAGCAGCTTGGTGACTAGCGGGGAGAGAAAGCAGTTCTTC
cdr3_aa: CASSLVTSGERKQFF

clone_size: -
d_call: -
j_call: TRBJ1-3
v_call: TRBV5-1
cdr3_nt: TGCGCCAGCAGCTGGGGGGCTGGAAACACCATATATTTT
cdr3_aa: CASSWGAGNTIYF

clone_size: -
d_call: -
j_call: TRBJ1-2
v_call: TRBV6-5
cdr3_nt: TGTGCCAGCAGTTACTCGGGAGGGGTTTATGGCTACACCTTC
cdr3_aa: CASSYSGGVYGYTF

clone_size: -
d_call: -
j_call: TRBJ1-4
v_call: TRBV19
cdr3_nt: TGTGCCAGTAGTATACCTCGACGGGCTAATGAAAAACTGTTTTTT
cdr3_aa: CASSIPRRANEKLFF

clone_size: -
d_call: -
j_call: TRBJ2-5
v_call: TRBV28
cdr3_nt: TGTGCCAGCAGTTTACGGGGTGGTAGCGGATTACAAGAGACCCAGTACTTC
cdr3_aa: CASSLRGGSGLQETQYF

clone_size: -
d_call: TRBD2
j_call: TRBJ2-3
v_call: TRBV19
cdr3_nt: TGTGCCAGTAGTCTCCGGGGGGGCACAGATACGCAGTATTTT
cdr3_aa: CASSLRGGTDTQYF

clone_size: -
d_call: TRBD1
j_call: TRBJ2-2
v_call: TRBV12-3/TRBV12-4
cdr3_nt: TGTGCCACCGGGACAGGGAATACCGGGGAGCTGTTTTTT
cdr3_aa: CATGTGNTGELFF

clone_size: -
d_call: -
j_call: TRBJ1-1
v_call: TRBV3-1/TRBV3-2
cdr3_nt: TGTGCCAGCAGTCGGGACATAAACACTGAAGCTTTCTTT
cdr3_aa: CASSRDINTEAFF

clone_size: -
d_call: -
j_call: TRBJ2-7
v_call: TRBV6-5
cdr3_nt: TGTGCCAGCAGCGCCGGGTACGAGCAGTACTTC
cdr3_aa: CASSAGYEQYF

clone_size: -
d_call: TRBD1
j_call: TRBJ1-2
v_call: TRBV7-3
cdr3_nt: TGTGCCAGCAGCTTAGGGACAGGGATAGGCTACACCTTC
cdr3_aa: CASSLGTGIGYTF

clone_size: once
d_call: -
j_call: TRBJ2-7
v_call: TRBV20-1
cdr3_nt: TGCAGTGCTAGTGGGGGGGGCCCCGAATACGAGCAGTACTTC
cdr3_aa: CSASGGGPEYEQYF

clone_size: -
d_call: TRBD1
j_call: TRBJ1-2
v_call: TRBV6-5
cdr3_nt: TGTGCCAGTCTTTTTCTCCGGCAGGGGGCTCTCGGCTACACCTTC
cdr3_aa: CASLFLRQGALGYTF

clone_size: -
d_call: -
j_call: TRBJ2-1
v_call: TRBV5-1
cdr3_nt: TGCGCCAGCAGCTTAACGGGACTCTCGCCCTACAATGAGCAGTTCTTC
cdr3_aa: CASSLTGLSPYNEQFF

clone_size: -
d_call: TRBD2
j_call: TRBJ2-7
v_call: TRBV7-8
cdr3_nt: TGTGCCAGCAGCGGGACTAGCGGGGTTGACGCTTACGAGCAGTACTTC
cdr3_aa: CASSGTSGVDAYEQYF

clone_size: -
d_call: TRBD2
j_call: TRBJ2-3
v_call: TRBV2
cdr3_nt: TGTGCCAGCAGTGGACTAGCGGGCCGCGATACGCAGTATTTT
cdr3_aa: CASSGLAGRDTQYF

clone_size: -
d_call: TRBD2
j_call: TRBJ2-1
v_call: TRBV10-3
cdr3_nt: TGTGCCATCAGTGAGGGGACTAGCGGGAGAGGCAATGAGCAGTTCTTC
cdr3_aa: CAISEGTSGRGNEQFF

clone_size: -
d_call: -
j_call: TRBJ1-1
v_call: TRBV2
cdr3_nt: TGTGCCACAGGGGCCTTAGGGGGTCGGAGCACTGAAGCTTTCTTT
cdr3_aa: CATGALGGRSTEAFF

clone_size: -
d_call: TRBD2
j_call: TRBJ2-3
v_call: TRBV5-4
cdr3_nt: TGTGCCAGCAGTCGGAATAGCGGGGCGGGAGATACGCAGTATTTT
cdr3_aa: CASSRNSGAGDTQYF

clone_size: -
d_call: -
j_call: TRBJ1-5
v_call: TRBV4-2
cdr3_nt: TGTGCCAGCAGCCAAGCATGGGCGGCAGGGGGCAATCAGCCCCAGCATTTT
cdr3_aa: CASSQAWAAGGNQPQHF

clone_size: -
d_call: TRBD1
j_call: TRBJ2-4
v_call: TRBV7-9
cdr3_nt: TGTGCCAGCAGCTTGGGGACAGTAGGGGACATTCAGTACTTC
cdr3_aa: CASSLGTVGDIQYF

clone_size: -
d_call: TRBD1
j_call: TRBJ2-3
v_call: TRBV5-1
cdr3_nt: TGCGCCAGCAGCAGGGGACAGGGGGCGAGCACAGATACGCAGTATTTT
cdr3_aa: CASSRGQGASTDTQYF

clone_size: few
d_call: TRBD2
j_call: TRBJ2-2
v_call: TRBV11-3
cdr3_nt: TGTGCCAGCAGCTTCGGGACTAGCGGAACCGGGGAGCTGTTTTTT
cdr3_aa: CASSFGTSGTGELFF

clone_size: once
d_call: TRBD1
j_call: TRBJ1-5
v_call: TRBV2
cdr3_nt: TGTGCCAGCACCGGGACAGGGGGTAGCAATCAGCCCCAGCATTTT
cdr3_aa: CASTGTGGSNQPQHF

clone_size: -
d_call: -
j_call: TRBJ2-3
v_call: TRBV11-2
cdr3_nt: TGTGCCAGCAGCTTAGGGGTTAGCCCAGATACGCAGTATTTT
cdr3_aa: CASSLGVSPDTQYF

clone_size: -
d_call: TRBD1
j_call: TRBJ1-2
v_call: TRBV2
cdr3_nt: TGTGCCAGCAGTGATCGAGGGGGGACAGGGAACGGCTACACCTTC
cdr3_aa: CASSDRGGTGNGYTF

clone_size: -
d_call: -
j_call: TRBJ1-1
v_call: TRBV7-2
cdr3_nt: TGTGCCAGCAGCTTAGGGGGCTTGGGGTTCGCCACTGAAGCTTTCTTT
cdr3_aa: CASSLGGLGFATEAFF

clone_size: -
d_call: TRBD1
j_call: TRBJ1-6
v_call: TRBV15
cdr3_nt: TGTGCCACCAGCAGCACTTCGGGACAGAGAAATTCACCCCTCCACTTT
cdr3_aa: CATSSTSGQRNSPLHF

clone_size: once
d_call: TRBD2
j_call: TRBJ2-1
v_call: TRBV6-5
cdr3_nt: TGTGCCAGCAGTTACGGGCTAGCGGGCGGGGGAGGGGAGCAGTTCTTC
cdr3_aa: CASSYGLAGGGGEQFF

clone_size: few
d_call: TRBD2
j_call: TRBJ2-7
v_call: TRBV9
cdr3_nt: TGTGCCAGCAGCGCCCAAAGCGGAGCGGGAGTTTTCGAGCAGTACTTC
cdr3_aa: CASSAQSGAGVFEQYF

clone_size: -
d_call: -
j_call: TRBJ2-1
v_call: TRBV3-1/TRBV3-2
cdr3_nt: TGTGCCAGCAGCCAAGCTGGGCGACACAATGAGCAGTTCTTC
cdr3_aa: CASSQAGRHNEQFF

clone_size: once
d_call: TRBD2
j_call: TRBJ2-3
v_call: TRBV2
cdr3_nt: TGTGCCAGCAGTCTCGGAGGGTTCGGGGGGATCCGGGATACGCAGTATTTT
cdr3_aa: CASSLGGFGGIRDTQYF

clone_size: few
d_call: TRBD1
j_call: TRBJ2-5
v_call: TRBV2
cdr3_nt: TGTGCCAGCAGTTGGACAGGCACTCAAGAGACCCAGTACTTC
cdr3_aa: CASSWTGTQETQYF

clone_size: -
d_call: -
j_call: TRBJ2-7
v_call: TRBV3-1/TRBV3-2
cdr3_nt: TGTGCCAGCAGCCAAGCACAGGGGGGGGAGCAGTACTTC
cdr3_aa: CASSQAQGGEQYF

clone_size: -
d_call: TRBD1
j_call: TRBJ1-2
v_call: TRBV19
cdr3_nt: TGTGCCAGTAGTATCAAACAGGGGGCGGGAGATGGCTACACCTTC
cdr3_aa: CASSIKQGAGDGYTF

clone_size: few
d_call: -
j_call: TRBJ2-2
v_call: TRBV9
cdr3_nt: TGTGCCAGCAGCGTAGCCGGAGTTGTAAGCGGGGAGCTGTTTTTT
cdr3_aa: CASSVAGVVSGELFF

clone_size: -
d_call: -
j_call: TRBJ2-3
v_call: TRBV12-5
cdr3_nt: TGTGCTAGTGGTCCAGTCCACTGGGAGCGAAAAGATACGCAGTATTTT
cdr3_aa: CASGPVHWERKDTQYF

clone_size: -
d_call: -
j_call: TRBJ2-2
v_call: TRBV5-6
cdr3_nt: TGTGCCAGCAGCTTAACCGGGACCGGGGAGCTGTTTTTT
cdr3_aa: CASSLTGTGELFF

clone_size: -
d_call: -
j_call: TRBJ2-1
v_call: TRBV5-4
cdr3_nt: TGTGCCAGCAGCTTAGAGGTCACATCTTACAATGAGCAGTTCTTC
cdr3_aa: CASSLEVTSYNEQFF

clone_size: -
d_call: -
j_call: TRBJ1-2
v_call: TRBV5-1
cdr3_nt: TGCGCCAGCCGGAGGACCGGAAACTATGGCTACACCTTC
cdr3_aa: CASRRTGNYGYTF

clone_size: -
d_call: -
j_call: TRBJ2-2
v_call: TRBV10-1
cdr3_nt: TGCGCCAGCAGTGAGCCGGGGGACGGTGGTACCGGGGAGCTGTTTTTT
cdr3_aa: CASSEPGDGGTGELFF

clone_size: few
d_call: -
j_call: TRBJ2-1
v_call: TRBV10-3
cdr3_nt: TGTGCCATCAGTGAGTCGGGCAGCTGGAATGAGCAGTTCTTC
cdr3_aa: CAISESGSWNEQFF